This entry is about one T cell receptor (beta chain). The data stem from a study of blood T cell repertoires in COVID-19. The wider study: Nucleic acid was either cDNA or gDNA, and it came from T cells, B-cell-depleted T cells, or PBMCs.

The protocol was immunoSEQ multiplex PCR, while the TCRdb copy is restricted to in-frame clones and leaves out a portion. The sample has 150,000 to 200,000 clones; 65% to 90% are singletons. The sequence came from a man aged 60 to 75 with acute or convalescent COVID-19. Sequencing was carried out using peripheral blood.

The CDR3 DNA follows: TGTGCCATCAGTGACAGGGGGCACTCCTACGAGCAGTACTTC. Amino acid sequence: CAISDRGHSYEQYF. J is TRBJ2-7 and V is TRBV10-3, with 8 positions matching TRBD1. Germline CDR1 and CDR2: ENHRY and SYGVKD. The CDR3 sequence is 14 residues long. The ends lost 3 bases at V and 0 bases at J; junction bases unmatched: 1.